The 22 T cell receptor beta chains below come from one sample, sequenced in a study of cytomegalovirus exposure and HLA in healthy donors. In the PCR, 60 Vbeta and 13 Jbeta primers were used. Profiling relied on immunoSEQ multiplex PCR, and the TCRdb table lists in-frame clones only, not all of them. In the table there are 300,000 or so clones, approximately 84% of which are singletons. Sequenced input: PBMCs. These receptors were collected from a woman aged 40 to 50 in good health and CMV-seropositive.

This clone was detected only a few times. A read error may account for a junction end that differs from germline. V gene TRBV7-9 combines with J gene TRBJ1-6; 7 nucleotides line up with TRBD1. This CDR3 is 15 amino acids long. Germline V gene sequence: CDR1 SEHNR, CDR2 FQNEAQ (reference sequence). The chain's CDR3 is CSSSEGGQSNSPLHF. DNA for the CDR3: TGTTCCAGCAGCGAAGGGGGACAGTCTAATTCACCCCTCCACTTT.

This sequence joins TRBV27 and TRBJ2-1; 7 bases map to TRBD2. CDR3 size: 15 residues. Germline CDR1 and CDR2: MNHEY and SMNVEV (reference sequence). Unmatched junction bases numbered 9, after V lost 5 bases and J lost 5 bases. CDR3 loop: CASSPLLGGNNEQFF. As DNA, the CDR3 is TGTGCCAGCAGTCCACTTTTGGGAGGGAACAATGAGCAGTTCTTC.

The rearrangement uses TRBV30 and TRBJ2-7; 10 nucleotides agree with TRBD1. CDR1 and CDR2 (germline): GTSNPN, SVGIG (reference sequence). This CDR3 has 14 amino acids. V gave up 0 bases and J gave up 5 bases; unmatched junction bases: 4. The DNA of the CDR3 is TGTGCCTGGAGTGTGGGACAGGGGTACAACGAGCAGTACTTC. Its protein product is CAWSVGQGYNEQYF.

This chain connects TRBV5-8 to TRBJ2-1; TRBD2 aligns across 12 bases. V lost 2 bases, J lost 6 bases, and 6 bases stayed unmatched. Per the germline V gene, CDR1 is SGHTS and CDR2 is YDEGEE. The CDR3 is 16 amino acids. CDR3 region: CASSFGLLAGGNEQFF. In DNA, the CDR3 is TGTGCCAGCAGCTTCGGCCTACTAGCGGGAGGCAATGAGCAGTTCTTC.

This chain uses TRBV15 with TRBJ2-1; TRBD1 matches at 7 bases. CDR3 length equals 15 residues. Germline loops: CDR1 LNHNV, CDR2 YYDKDF (reference sequence). J gave up 9 bases and V 9 bases, and 17 bases lay outside the gene matches. DNA for the CDR3: TGTGCCACTCCGACAGGGACCCGGGACGAGGGTGAGCAGTTCTTC. Translating gives CATPTGTRDEGEQFF.

The chain links TRBV19 to TRBJ2-5, with 11 bases that match TRBD2. Germline CDR1 is LNHDA and CDR2 is SQIVND (reference sequence). V dropped 4 bases and J dropped 7; count of bases not matched to a gene: 5. The CDR3 loop spans 14 amino acids. The CDR3 sequence is CASSNVAGGGTQYF. In DNA form, the CDR3 reads TGTGCCAGTAGTAACGTAGCGGGAGGGGGGACCCAGTACTTC.

The CDR3 reads CASSENGDSNQPQHF. The CDR3 DNA follows: TGTGCCAGCAGTGAAAACGGGGATAGCAATCAGCCCCAGCATTTT. The chain carries TRBV6-1 and TRBJ1-5; D ambiguous. This CDR3 region has 15 residues. CDR1 is MNHNS and CDR2 is SASEGT in the germline V gene. V lost 2 bases to trimming and J lost 0 bases, with 8 bases between them.

This clone was counted once. The chain recombines TRBV4-3 with TRBJ1-5; 8 bases align to TRBD1. Per the germline V gene, CDR1 is LGHNA and CDR2 is YSLEER. CDR3 length: 17 amino acids. Trimming took 0 bases from V and 1 from J; bases not matched to a gene: 5. CDR3 amino acids: CASSQEFTGGSNQPQHF. CDR3 DNA: TGCGCCAGCAGCCAAGAATTTACAGGGGGGAGCAATCAGCCCCAGCATTTT.

This clone has a single count. The chain is built from TRBV19 and TRBJ1-1, with 8 bases lining up with TRBD1. Per germline, CDR1 LNHDA and CDR2 SQIVND (reference sequence). Trimming removed 7 bases from V and 2 bases from J; junction bases left unmatched: 6. The CDR3 is made up of 14 amino acids. CDR3: CASIGTGLNTEAFF. CDR3 DNA sequence: TGTGCCAGTATAGGGACAGGACTTAACACTGAAGCTTTCTTT.

This clone turned up a few times. The rearrangement links TRBV7-3 to TRBJ2-6, with no clear D. The CDR3 contains 15 residues. Trimming shortened V by 6 bases and J by 0 bases, and 9 bases separated the two germline ends. CDR1 is SGHTA, CDR2 FQGTGA, per germline. The CDR3 loop reads CASRPPGSGANVLTF. The DNA of the CDR3 is TGTGCCAGCAGGCCCCCGGGCTCTGGGGCCAACGTCCTGACTTTC.

V and J are TRBV29-1 and TRBJ2-7, with 11 positions matching TRBD2. V lost 6 bases to trimming and J lost 7 bases; unmatched junction nucleotides: 11. This CDR3 contains 14 residues. Per the germline V gene, CDR1 is SQVTM and CDR2 is ANQGSEA. CDR3 sequence: CSVAGTSGPGEQYF. The CDR3 DNA sequence: TGCAGCGTCGCCGGGACTAGCGGACCAGGAGAGCAGTACTTC.

This chain links TRBV2 with TRBJ1-6; D is possibly TRBD1 (5 bases). The CDR3 runs to 16 residues. From germline, CDR1 is SNHLY and CDR2 FYNNEI. Trimming cost V 2 bases and J 6 bases, with 14 bases left between them. CDR3 in DNA: TGTGCCAGCAGTGAAATATCGGGTAGGGGTAATTCACCCCTCCACTTT. The encoded protein is CASSEISGRGNSPLHF.

On this clone itself: The same CDR3 can be traced to other DNA sequences in this sample. The chain employs TRBV19 and TRBJ2-7; TRBD2 aligns across 8 bases. The CDR3 is 15 amino acids. V shed 6 bases, J shed 6 bases, and the junction held 13 bases outside the gene matches. CDR1 and CDR2 (germline): LNHDA, SQIVND (reference sequence). The CDR3 DNA reads TGTGCCAGTAGCCCCCCGGGACTAGACCTCCTCGAGCAGTACTTC. This sequence encodes CASSPPGLDLLEQYF.

The J gene is TRBJ2-7, the V gene TRBV6-4, with 10 bases identical to TRBD2. The J segment lost 0 bases and the V segment lost 5 bases, leaving 4 bases of the junction unmatched. This CDR3 region has 15 residues. CDR1 is MRHNA, CDR2 SNTAGT, per germline. CDR3 in amino acids: CASSRGLADSYEQYF. The CDR3 DNA reads TGTGCCAGCAGTCGCGGACTAGCGGACTCCTACGAGCAGTACTTC.

This clone has just one count. V gene TRBV19 combines with J gene TRBJ1-1, with D uncertain. Trimming cost V 5 bases and J 1 base, with 11 bases left between them. The CDR3 extends over 14 amino acids. Germline CDR1 is LNHDA and CDR2 is SQIVND (reference sequence). CDR3 protein: CASSFSAPNTEAFF. The CDR3 DNA reads TGTGCCAGTAGTTTCAGCGCCCCGAACACTGAAGCTTTCTTT.

J is TRBJ2-5 and V is TRBV7-2, with 11 bases lining up with TRBD2. The DNA end favors TRBJ2-7, so the J call may be wrong. This CDR3 contains 15 residues. Germline V gene sequence: CDR1 SGHTA, CDR2 FQGNSA. The CDR3 is CASSLTSGIQYEQYF. Here the CDR3 DNA reads TGTGCCAGCAGCTTGACTAGCGGGATACAATACGAGCAGTACTTC.

This sequence joins TRBV5-4 and TRBJ2-2; 9 bases are a match to TRBD2. This CDR3 spans 17 amino acids. J was trimmed by 2 bases and V by 0 bases; bases with no gene match: 5. The germline CDR1 and CDR2 sequences are SGHNT and YYREEE (reference sequence). Here the CDR3 DNA reads TGTGCCAGCAGCTTGGACCCGGGACTAGCAAACACCGGGGAGCTGTTTTTT. Its protein product is CASSLDPGLANTGELFF.

This chain uses TRBV28 with TRBJ2-3, with 7 bases that match TRBD2. After removal of 5 bases from V and 2 bases from J, the junction contained 16 bases not matched to a gene. Germline lookup yields CDR1 MDHEN and CDR2 SYDVKM. This CDR3 is 18 amino acids long. CDR3 sequence reads: CASSRAGWGKGATDTQYF. The CDR3 DNA follows: TGTGCCAGCAGTCGAGCGGGATGGGGGAAAGGGGCCACAGATACGCAGTATTTT.

The rearrangement joins TRBV27 to TRBJ2-7; a possible D gene is TRBD1 (6 bases). The V gene's germline CDR1 is MNHEY and CDR2 SMNVEV (reference sequence). The CDR3 spans 14 residues. Trimming cost V 5 bases and J 1 base, with 12 bases left between them. CDR3: CASSPWTDSYEQYF. In DNA, the CDR3 is TGTGCCAGCAGTCCCTGGACAGATTCCTACGAGCAGTACTTC.

The chain couples TRBV11-2 to TRBJ2-5; 9 bases match TRBD2. The CDR3 is 15 residues long. Germline V gives CDR1 SGHAT, CDR2 FQNNGV. The V and J ends lost 1 base and 5 bases, in that order; junction bases with no gene match: 5. CDR3 protein: CASSLGGRVSETQYF. DNA for the CDR3: TGTGCCAGCAGCTTAGGCGGGAGGGTGTCGGAGACCCAGTACTTC.

The gene calls are TRBV5-1 and TRBJ2-2, with unresolved D. The CDR3 has 14 amino acids. The V end was cut by 0 bases, the J end by 4 bases, with 7 bases between. Germline V CDR1 and CDR2: SGHRS, YFSETQ. The CDR3 protein is CASSLVQRTGELFF. The CDR3 region has the DNA TGCGCCAGCAGCTTGGTCCAGCGCACCGGGGAGCTGTTTTTT.

CDR3 nucleotides: TGTGCCAGCAGTCTAAGGGGGACAGGGAGTCTTGGGGATCAGCCCCAGCATTTT. Translation gives CASSLRGTGSLGDQPQHF. V is TRBV27 and J is TRBJ1-5, with TRBD1 identical over 9 bases. Germline values: CDR1 MNHEY, CDR2 SMNVEV (reference sequence). V lost 5 bases and J lost 5; bases outside the gene matches: 16. CDR3 size: 18 residues.